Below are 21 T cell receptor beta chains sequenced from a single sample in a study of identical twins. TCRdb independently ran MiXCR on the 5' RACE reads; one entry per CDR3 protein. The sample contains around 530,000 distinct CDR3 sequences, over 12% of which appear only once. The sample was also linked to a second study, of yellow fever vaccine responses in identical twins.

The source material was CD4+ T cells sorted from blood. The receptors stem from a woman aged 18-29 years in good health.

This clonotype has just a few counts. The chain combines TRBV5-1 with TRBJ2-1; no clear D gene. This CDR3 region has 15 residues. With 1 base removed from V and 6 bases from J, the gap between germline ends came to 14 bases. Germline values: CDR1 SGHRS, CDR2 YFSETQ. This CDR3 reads CASSLYPGSGNEQFF. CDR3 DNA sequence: TGCGCCAGCAGCTTGTATCCAGGTTCGGGCAATGAGCAGTTCTTC.

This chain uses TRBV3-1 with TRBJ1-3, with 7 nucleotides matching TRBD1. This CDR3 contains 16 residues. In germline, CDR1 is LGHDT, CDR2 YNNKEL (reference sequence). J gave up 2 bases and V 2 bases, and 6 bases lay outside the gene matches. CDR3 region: CASSQISGQTGNTIYF. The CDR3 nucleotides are TGTGCCAGCAGCCAAATATCGGGACAGACTGGAAACACCATATATTTT.

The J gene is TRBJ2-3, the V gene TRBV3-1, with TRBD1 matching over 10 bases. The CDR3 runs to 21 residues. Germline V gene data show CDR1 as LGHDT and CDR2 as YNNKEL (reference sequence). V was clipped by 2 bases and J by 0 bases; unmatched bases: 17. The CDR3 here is CASSQLNRARQGAFSTDTQYF. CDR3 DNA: TGTGCCAGCAGCCAACTTAATCGGGCGCGACAGGGGGCGTTCAGCACAGATACGCAGTATTTT.

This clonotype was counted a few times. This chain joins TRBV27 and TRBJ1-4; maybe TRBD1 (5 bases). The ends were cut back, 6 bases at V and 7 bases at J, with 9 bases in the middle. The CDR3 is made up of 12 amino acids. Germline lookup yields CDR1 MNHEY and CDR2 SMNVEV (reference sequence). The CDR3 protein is CASRQRGEKLFF. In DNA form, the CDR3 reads TGTGCCAGCAGGCAGAGGGGTGAAAAACTGTTTTTT.

The CDR3 loop is CATSLRTGGFSYNEQFF. CDR3 coding DNA: TGTGCCACCAGTCTTCGGACAGGGGGCTTTTCCTACAATGAGCAGTTCTTC. This sequence joins TRBV24-1 and TRBJ2-1, with 11 bases matching TRBD1. This CDR3 region has 17 residues. After removal of 6 bases from V and 1 base from J, the junction contained 7 bases not matched to a gene. Germline CDR1 and CDR2: KGHDR and SFDVKD.

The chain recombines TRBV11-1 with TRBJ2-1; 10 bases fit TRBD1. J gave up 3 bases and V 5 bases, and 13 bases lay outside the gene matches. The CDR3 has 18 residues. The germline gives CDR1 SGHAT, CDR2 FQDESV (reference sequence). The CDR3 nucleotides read TGTGCCAGCAGCCCTAGAATTAGAGGGACAGGGGACTACAATGAGCAGTTCTTC. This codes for CASSPRIRGTGDYNEQFF.

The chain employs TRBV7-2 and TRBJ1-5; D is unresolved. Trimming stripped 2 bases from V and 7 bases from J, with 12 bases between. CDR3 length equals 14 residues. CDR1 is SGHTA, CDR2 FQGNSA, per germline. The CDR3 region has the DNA TGTGCCAGCAGCTTATTCGGCAAAAGGCAGCCCCAGCATTTT. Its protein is CASSLFGKRQPQHF. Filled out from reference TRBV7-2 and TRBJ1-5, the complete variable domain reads GAGVSQSPSNKVTEKGKDVELRCDPISGHTALYWYRQSLGQGLEFLIYFQGNSAPDKSGLPSDRFSAERTGGSVSTLTIQRTQQEDSAVYLCASSLFGKRQPQHFGDGTRLSIL.

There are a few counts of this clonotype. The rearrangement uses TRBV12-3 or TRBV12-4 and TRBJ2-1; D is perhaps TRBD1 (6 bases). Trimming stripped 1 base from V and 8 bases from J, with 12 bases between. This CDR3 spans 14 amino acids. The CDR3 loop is CASSLGLRGDEQFF. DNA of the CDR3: TGTGCCAGCAGTTTAGGCCTCAGGGGCGATGAGCAGTTCTTC.

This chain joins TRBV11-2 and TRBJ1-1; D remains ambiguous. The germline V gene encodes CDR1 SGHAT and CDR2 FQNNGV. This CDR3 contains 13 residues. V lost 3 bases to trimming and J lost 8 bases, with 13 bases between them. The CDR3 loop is CASSLIKTPEAFF. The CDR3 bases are TGTGCCAGCAGCTTGATAAAAACACCAGAAGCTTTCTTT.

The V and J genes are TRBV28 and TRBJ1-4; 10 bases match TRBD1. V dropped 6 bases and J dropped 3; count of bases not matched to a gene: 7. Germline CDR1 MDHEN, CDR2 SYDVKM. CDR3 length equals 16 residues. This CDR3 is CASSLTGGDANEKLFF. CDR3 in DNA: TGTGCCAGCAGCTTGACAGGGGGCGACGCTAATGAAAAACTGTTTTTT. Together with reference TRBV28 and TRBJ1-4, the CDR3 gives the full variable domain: DVKVTQSSRYLVKRTGEKVFLECVQDMDHENMFWYRQDPGLGLRLIYFSYDVKMKEKGDIPEGYSVSREKKERFSLILESASTNQTSMYLCASSLTGGDANEKLFFGSGTQLSVL.

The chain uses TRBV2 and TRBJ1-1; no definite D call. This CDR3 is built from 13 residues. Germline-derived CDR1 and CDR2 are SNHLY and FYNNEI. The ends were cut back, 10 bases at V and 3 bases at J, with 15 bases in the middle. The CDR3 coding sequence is TGTGCCACCGGTGGAGGATGGGACACTGAAGCTTTCTTT. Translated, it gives CATGGGWDTEAFF.

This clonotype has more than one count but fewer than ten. In DNA form, the CDR3 reads TGTGCCATCAGTGAGTCCCCGGGACTAGCGTCGAACACCGGGGAGCTGTTTTTT. Its translation is CAISESPGLASNTGELFF. The rearrangement uses TRBV10-3 and TRBJ2-2; TRBD2 matches 10 bases. Germline CDR1 reads ENHRY; CDR2 reads SYGVKD. CDR3 length equals 18 residues. V lost 0 bases, J lost 0 bases, and 4 bases stayed unmatched.

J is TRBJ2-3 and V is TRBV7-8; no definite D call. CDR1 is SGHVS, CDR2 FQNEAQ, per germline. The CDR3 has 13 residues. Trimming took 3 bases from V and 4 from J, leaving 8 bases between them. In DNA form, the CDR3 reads TGTGCCAGCAGCTTGGATTCCCCAGATACGCAGTATTTT. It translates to CASSLDSPDTQYF.

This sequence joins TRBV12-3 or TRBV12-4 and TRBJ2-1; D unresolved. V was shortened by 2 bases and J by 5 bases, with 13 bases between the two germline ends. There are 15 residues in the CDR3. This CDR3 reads CASSLSAAGDNEQFF. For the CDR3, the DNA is TGTGCCAGCAGTTTATCGGCCGCTGGCGACAATGAGCAGTTCTTC.

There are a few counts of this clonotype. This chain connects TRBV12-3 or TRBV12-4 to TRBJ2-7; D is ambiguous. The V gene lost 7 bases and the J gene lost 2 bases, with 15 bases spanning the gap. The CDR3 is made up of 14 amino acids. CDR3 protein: CASNNRPQTYEQYF. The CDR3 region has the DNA TGTGCCAGCAATAACCGGCCCCAGACCTACGAGCAGTACTTC.

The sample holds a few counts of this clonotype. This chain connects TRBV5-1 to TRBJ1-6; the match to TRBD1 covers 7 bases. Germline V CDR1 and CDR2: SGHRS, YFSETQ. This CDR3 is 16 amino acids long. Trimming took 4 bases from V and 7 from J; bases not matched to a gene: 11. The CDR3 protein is CASSPGTVGRNSPLHF. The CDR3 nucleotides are TGCGCCAGCAGCCCCGGGACAGTCGGGAGAAATTCACCCCTCCACTTT.

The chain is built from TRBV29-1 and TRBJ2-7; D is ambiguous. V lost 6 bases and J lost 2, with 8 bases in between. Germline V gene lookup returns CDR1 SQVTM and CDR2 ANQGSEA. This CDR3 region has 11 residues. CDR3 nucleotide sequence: TGCAGCGTCGGACCTGCCTACGAGCAGTACTTC. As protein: CSVGPAYEQYF.

The CDR3 loop is CASSFGTSGRGGTQYF. The CDR3 bases are TGTGCCAGCAGTTTCGGGACTAGCGGGAGGGGGGGGACCCAGTACTTC. This chain joins TRBV12-3 or TRBV12-4 and TRBJ2-5; the match to TRBD2 covers 16 bases. J gave up 7 bases and V 3 bases, and 5 bases lay outside the gene matches. CDR3 size: 16 residues.

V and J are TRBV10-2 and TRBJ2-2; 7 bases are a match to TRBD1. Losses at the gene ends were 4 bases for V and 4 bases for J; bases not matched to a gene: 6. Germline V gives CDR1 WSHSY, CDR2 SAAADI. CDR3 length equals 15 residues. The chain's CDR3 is CASSGGTVPTGELFF. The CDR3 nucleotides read TGCGCCAGCAGTGGGGGGACAGTGCCCACCGGGGAGCTGTTTTTT.

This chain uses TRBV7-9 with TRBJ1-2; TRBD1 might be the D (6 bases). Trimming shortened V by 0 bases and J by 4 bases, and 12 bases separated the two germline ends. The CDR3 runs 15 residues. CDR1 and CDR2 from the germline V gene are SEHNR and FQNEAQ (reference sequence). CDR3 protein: CASSLAAGEAYGYTF. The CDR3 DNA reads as TGTGCCAGCAGCTTAGCGGCAGGGGAGGCCTATGGCTACACCTTC.

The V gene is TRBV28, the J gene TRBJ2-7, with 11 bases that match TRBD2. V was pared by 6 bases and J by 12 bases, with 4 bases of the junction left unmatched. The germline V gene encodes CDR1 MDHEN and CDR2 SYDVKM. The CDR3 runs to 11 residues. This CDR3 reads CASSLGLAAYF. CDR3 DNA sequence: TGTGCCAGCAGCCTGGGACTAGCGGCGTACTTC.